The 24 T cell receptor beta chains below were found in one sample sequenced in a study of beta chain features in type 1 diabetes. Expressed TCRB transcripts were sequenced because the entire RNA isolate underwent reverse transcription. The repertoire was sequenced with immunoSEQ multiplex PCR; TCRdb's copy has only in-frame clones and lacks some. This table has over 150,000 clones, approximately 13% appearing once. Sequenced: central memory CD4+ T cells from blood. Receptors were obtained from a young woman in good health.

This clone has a handful of counts. The gene calls are TRBV11-2 and TRBJ2-1, with D possibly matching TRBD1 (5 bases). V was cut by 9 bases and J by 4 bases, with 19 bases left in between. The germline V gene encodes CDR1 SGHAT and CDR2 FQNNGV. CDR3 length: 15 residues. CDR3 region: CASKIWGQNYNEQFF. CDR3 nucleotide sequence: TGTGCCAGTAAAATCTGGGGCCAGAATTACAATGAGCAGTTCTTC.

The chain carries TRBV2 and TRBJ2-5; a weak D match, TRBD1 (5 bases). Germline assignment: CDR1 SNHLY and CDR2 FYNNEI. The germline V and J ends were trimmed by 7 bases and 4 bases, with 7 bases remaining between them. The CDR3 loop spans 11 amino acids. The CDR3 reads CASMDIETQYF. CDR3 coding DNA: TGTGCCAGCATGGACATAGAGACCCAGTACTTC.

This chain joins TRBV5-1 and TRBJ1-5; the match to TRBD1 covers 8 bases. V was clipped by 4 bases and J by 0 bases; unmatched bases: 12. Per germline, CDR1 SGHRS and CDR2 YFSETQ. This CDR3 comprises 18 residues. The CDR3, as DNA: TGCGCCAGCAGCGCGGGACCGGGACAGGCCTATAGCAATCAGCCCCAGCATTTT. Its translation: CASSAGPGQAYSNQPQHF.

This clone turned up a few times. The rearrangement links TRBV14 to TRBJ2-5; possible D gene TRBD1, 7 bases. Trimming shortened V by 2 bases and J by 1 base, and 20 bases separated the two germline ends. Germline V CDR1 and CDR2: SGHDN, FVKESK. The CDR3 loop spans 18 amino acids. CDR3 protein: CASSQPLGAGGSQETQYF. CDR3 bases: TGTGCCAGCAGCCAACCCCTGGGGGCAGGGGGGAGCCAAGAGACCCAGTACTTC.

This clone was observed a few times. The rearrangement links TRBV5-1 to TRBJ1-2, with 9 positions matching TRBD1. The germline gives CDR1 SGHRS, CDR2 YFSETQ. The V and J ends lost 4 bases and 1 base, in that order; junction bases with no gene match: 8. The CDR3 consists of 16 residues. CDR3: CASSRRTGEVNYGYTF. CDR3 DNA sequence: TGCGCCAGCAGCCGCCGGACAGGGGAGGTTAACTATGGCTACACCTTC.

This chain joins TRBV7-9 and TRBJ1-1; no definite D call. The V gene lost 4 bases and the J gene lost 1 base, with 7 bases spanning the gap. Germline assignment: CDR1 SEHNR and CDR2 FQNEAQ (reference sequence). This CDR3 contains 13 residues. The CDR3 region has the DNA TGTGCCAGCAGCTCCCTGGCGAACACTGAAGCTTTCTTT. Amino acids: CASSSLANTEAFF.

This clone has just a few counts. The chain employs TRBV18 and TRBJ2-7; no definite D call. CDR1 and CDR2 (germline): KGHSH, LQKENI. The CDR3 length is 12 residues. V was shortened by 6 bases and J by 3 bases, with 9 bases between the two germline ends. Written as DNA, the CDR3 is TGTGCCAGCTCCGGTGGTAACTACGAGCAGTACTTC. Encoded protein: CASSGGNYEQYF.

CDR3 protein: CASGPGQVSGNTIYF. CDR3 in DNA: TGTGCCAGCGGGCCGGGACAGGTCTCTGGAAACACCATATATTTT. V and J are TRBV18 and TRBJ1-3, with 8 bases fitting TRBD1. With 8 bases clipped from V and 0 bases from J, the junction kept 6 bases outside the gene matches. There are 15 residues in the CDR3. CDR1 is KGHSH, CDR2 LQKENI, per germline.

This clone turned up a few times. This chain connects TRBV5-6 to TRBJ2-5, with 8 bases matching TRBD1. Germline lookup yields CDR1 SGHDT and CDR2 YYEEEE. With V trimmed by 4 bases and J by 0 bases, 8 bases remained unmatched. This CDR3 spans 16 amino acids. CDR3 region: CASSLRTGIYQETQYF. The CDR3 region has the DNA TGTGCCAGCAGCCTTCGGACAGGGATCTACCAAGAGACCCAGTACTTC.

This chain connects TRBV5-8 to TRBJ2-1; D ambiguous. CDR3 length equals 14 residues. Deletions cut 0 bases from V and 5 bases from J, with 9 bases between. In germline, CDR1 is SGHTS, CDR2 YDEGEE. This CDR3 reads CASSLGQSDNEQFF. CDR3 sequence (DNA): TGTGCCAGCAGCTTGGGCCAGTCCGACAATGAGCAGTTCTTC.

This clone has more than one count but fewer than ten. J is TRBJ2-7 and V is TRBV30; 11 positions match TRBD2. Per germline, CDR1 GTSNPN and CDR2 SVGIG (reference sequence). V lost 0 bases and J lost 2; bases outside the gene matches: 3. The CDR3 runs to 15 residues. The CDR3 reads CAWSVKLAGAYEQYF. The CDR3 nucleotides are TGTGCCTGGAGTGTAAAACTAGCGGGAGCCTACGAGCAGTACTTC.

This chain joins TRBV7-2 and TRBJ1-5; 9 nucleotides line up with TRBD1. The CDR3 sequence is 17 residues long. Germline V gives CDR1 SGHTA, CDR2 FQGNSA. With 1 base clipped from V and 1 base from J, the junction kept 5 bases outside the gene matches. CDR3 amino acids: CASSLGGTGGSNQPQHF. DNA for the CDR3: TGTGCCAGCAGCTTAGGGGGAACAGGGGGCAGCAATCAGCCCCAGCATTTT.

The sample holds one count of this clone. The rearrangement uses TRBV6-4 and TRBJ2-1; 12 nucleotides agree with TRBD2. CDR3 size: 15 residues. Germline lookup yields CDR1 MRHNA and CDR2 SNTAGT. The trim removed 7 bases at V and 5 bases at J, leaving 6 bases unmatched. Here the CDR3 reads CASKVTSGRHNEQFF. The DNA of the CDR3 is TGTGCCAGCAAGGTGACTAGCGGGAGACACAATGAGCAGTTCTTC.

This chain uses TRBV5-1 with TRBJ2-1; 13 positions match TRBD2. Germline lookup yields CDR1 SGHRS and CDR2 YFSETQ. The CDR3 sequence is 15 residues long. V shed 4 bases and J 7 bases; nucleotides not matched to a gene: 5. CDR3 bases: TGCGCCAGCAGCCCGTGGACTAGCGGGAGTAATGAGCAGTTCTTC. This gives the protein CASSPWTSGSNEQFF.

This clone was observed a few times. This chain connects TRBV19 to TRBJ2-4; 10 nucleotides line up with TRBD2. The CDR3 has 17 amino acids. Germline V gives CDR1 LNHDA, CDR2 SQIVND (reference sequence). The V segment lost 2 bases and the J segment 8 bases; nucleotides outside the gene matches: 12. The CDR3 spells CASSIPSSGRRGDIQYF. CDR3 coding DNA: TGTGCCAGTAGTATACCGTCTAGCGGGAGAAGGGGAGACATTCAGTACTTC.

The chain's CDR3 is CASSVQGTNTEAFF. The CDR3 bases are TGCGCCAGCAGCGTACAGGGGACGAACACTGAAGCTTTCTTT. This chain connects TRBV5-1 to TRBJ1-1; 7 bases line up with TRBD1. J gave up 1 base and V 4 bases, and 4 bases lay outside the gene matches. Germline lookup yields CDR1 SGHRS and CDR2 YFSETQ. There are 14 residues in the CDR3.

This clone was recorded many times. This chain joins TRBV29-1 and TRBJ2-1; TRBD1 is a possible D gene (5 bases). V lost 4 bases and J lost 3, with 10 bases in between. Germline CDR1 is SQVTM and CDR2 is ANQGSEA. The CDR3 extends over 13 amino acids. CDR3 nucleotide sequence: TGCAGCGTTGTGACAGTCAGCTACAATGAGCAGTTCTTC. Translating gives CSVVTVSYNEQFF.

V usage is TRBV28 and J usage is TRBJ1-4, with 7 bases aligning to TRBD1. CDR1 MDHEN and CDR2 SYDVKM come from the germline V gene. The trim removed 4 bases at V and 6 bases at J, leaving 5 bases unmatched. The CDR3 covers 14 residues. The CDR3 DNA reads as TGTGCCAGCAGTTCGACAGGGATTGATGAAAAACTGTTTTTT. Its protein product is CASSSTGIDEKLFF.

This clone was seen more than once but under ten times. The DNA for the CDR3 is TGCAGCGTTGAAGAGGGGCGTAAAGATGGCTACACCTTC. It yields the protein CSVEEGRKDGYTF. V gene TRBV29-1 combines with J gene TRBJ1-2; D perhaps matches TRBD1 (5 bases). From germline, CDR1 is SQVTM and CDR2 ANQGSEA. The length of the CDR3 is 13 residues. V lost 0 bases to trimming and J lost 6 bases, with 11 bases between them.

J is TRBJ2-5 and V is TRBV30; TRBD2 matches at 9 bases. V lost 4 bases and J lost 5; bases outside the gene matches: 2. From germline, CDR1 is GTSNPN and CDR2 SVGIG (reference sequence). There are 12 residues in the CDR3. DNA of the CDR3: TGTGCCTGGATGCTAGCGGGGGAGACCCAGTACTTC. Encoded protein: CAWMLAGETQYF.

The chain has TRBV28 and TRBJ2-4; tentative D call: TRBD1 (5 bases). Germline lookup yields CDR1 MDHEN and CDR2 SYDVKM. The CDR3 totals 15 residues. V dropped 3 bases and J dropped 8 bases, with 17 bases sitting between them. The CDR3 loop reads CASSFAIRQMHIQYF. The CDR3 DNA reads TGTGCCAGCAGTTTTGCGATTCGACAGATGCACATTCAGTACTTC.

In its sample, this clone was seen a few times. CDR3 sequence: CASSLRGEGYTF. DNA of the CDR3: TGTGCCAGCTCCCTAAGGGGTGAAGGCTACACCTTC. J is TRBJ1-2 and V is TRBV6-6; perhaps TRBD1 as D (5 bases). Germline V gives CDR1 MNHNY, CDR2 SVGAGI (reference sequence). Trimming left V 8 bases short and J 8 bases short, with 15 bases between. The CDR3 is made up of 12 amino acids.

The chain carries TRBV29-1 and TRBJ2-1, with 8 positions matching TRBD1. Germline V gives CDR1 SQVTM, CDR2 ANQGSEA. The ends lost 2 bases at V and 5 bases at J; junction bases unmatched: 5. This CDR3 contains 14 residues. Written as DNA, the CDR3 is TGCAGCGTTGAAAAAACAGGGGGTAACAATGAGCAGTTCTTC. Its protein product is CSVEKTGGNNEQFF.

V usage is TRBV6-6 and J usage is TRBJ2-3; unclear D gene. V was shortened by 2 bases and J by 4 bases, with 13 bases between the two germline ends. CDR3 length: 15 amino acids. Germline-derived CDR1 and CDR2 are MNHNY and SVGAGI (reference sequence). DNA for the CDR3: TGTGCCAGCAGTTACCCCGCGTGGGCTCCAGATACGCAGTATTTT. Amino acids: CASSYPAWAPDTQYF.